Shown below are 19 T cell receptor beta chains from a single sample sequenced in a study of cytomegalovirus exposure and HLA in healthy donors (dated by TCRdb to about 2017). Libraries came from the immunoSEQ multiplex PCR assay. TCRdb took over this immuneACCESS table, retaining in-frame rearrangements with V and J assigned. Such tables are incomplete; in checked studies, under half of the missing clones stem from an unresolved V gene, and the remainder is unexplained. This sample gives 150,000 to 200,000 clones in total; about 81% of them show up just once. Around 1.2% of the sample is in the top ten clones. Sequencing used PBMCs. The receptors were gathered from a young woman in good health and CMV-seronegative.

The chain joins TRBV29-1 to TRBJ2-3; D gene uncertain. The ends were cut back, 6 bases at V and 6 bases at J, with 13 bases in the middle. Germline-derived CDR1 and CDR2 are SQVTM and ANQGSEA. The CDR3 consists of 12 residues. CDR3 sequence reads: CSVANSWDTQYF. The CDR3 DNA reads TGCAGCGTCGCTAATAGCTGGGATACGCAGTATTTT.

V is TRBV11-1 and J is TRBJ2-7, with TRBD2 matching 11 bases. This CDR3 contains 14 residues. V was clipped by 5 bases and J by 7 bases; unmatched bases: 7. Germline V CDR1 and CDR2: SGHAT, FQDESV (reference sequence). CDR3 region: CASSDSGGAGEQYF. DNA for the CDR3: TGTGCCAGCAGCGATAGCGGGGGGGCCGGAGAGCAGTACTTC.

The chain carries TRBV7-7 and TRBJ2-1; 7 bases align to TRBD1. The CDR3 runs to 13 residues. Germline trimming cut 4 bases from V and 7 bases from J; bases unmatched to any gene: 4. Germline CDR1 is SSHAT and CDR2 is FNYEAQ (reference sequence). The CDR3 spells CASSSNRGNEQFF. CDR3 nucleotide sequence: TGTGCCAGCAGCTCGAACAGGGGAAATGAGCAGTTCTTC. The full variable domain, rest sourced from reference TRBV7-7 and TRBJ2-1, is GAGVSQSPRYKVTKRGQDVTLRCDPISSHATLYWYQQALGQGPEFLTYFNYEAQPDKSGLPSDRFSAERPEGSISTLTIQRTEQRDSAMYRCASSSNRGNEQFFGPGTRLTVL.

The rearrangement joins TRBV2 to TRBJ1-2, with D possibly TRBD1 on 5 matching bases. V lost 7 bases and J 6 bases, leaving 15 bases between the germline ends. Germline assignment: CDR1 SNHLY and CDR2 FYNNEI. This CDR3 is built from 13 residues. The CDR3 loop reads CASTRDSKHGYTF. CDR3 DNA: TGTGCCAGCACCCGCGACAGTAAGCATGGCTACACCTTC.

V and J are TRBV10-3 and TRBJ1-2; unclear D gene. Trimming cost V 8 bases and J 4 bases, with 11 bases left between them. The length of the CDR3 is 12 residues. Per germline, CDR1 ENHRY and CDR2 SYGVKD. This CDR3 reads CAIAPEGYGYTF. The CDR3 DNA reads TGTGCCATCGCCCCAGAGGGCTATGGCTACACCTTC.

The V and J genes are TRBV2 and TRBJ2-7, with TRBD2 matching over 7 bases. The CDR3 is made up of 16 amino acids. Germline-derived CDR1 and CDR2 are SNHLY and FYNNEI. The V gene end was trimmed by 2 bases and the J gene end by 4 bases; junction bases not matched to a gene: 11. CDR3: CASSEPGGTASYEQYF. CDR3 sequence (DNA): TGTGCCAGCAGTGAACCGGGGGGAACAGCCTCGTACGAGCAGTACTTC.

The chain carries TRBV23-1 and TRBJ1-5; 9 bases line up with TRBD1. TRBV23-1 is an ORF for which the function is uncertain. The CDR3 covers 22 residues. Trimming at V came to 3 bases and at J to 3 bases, leaving 24 bases not matched to a gene. The CDR3, as DNA: TGCGCCAGCAGTCAGGACCGGGACAGGGTTCTTCCTACCCAGGGTGTCAATCAGCCCCAGCATTTT. It codes for CASSQDRDRVLPTQGVNQPQHF.

About this clone: One end of the junction varies from germline; a read error may be responsible. CDR3 DNA sequence: TGTGCCAGCACACCGGGACAAGTTATGGAGCTGTTTTTT. Its protein product is CASTPGQVMELFF. The V gene is TRBV18, the J gene TRBJ2-2; D perhaps matches TRBD1 (6 bases). Germline V gene sequence: CDR1 KGHSH, CDR2 LQKENI. This CDR3 has 13 residues.

This sequence joins TRBV7-6 and TRBJ2-5; D unclear. CDR1 is SGHVS and CDR2 is FNYEAQ in the germline V gene. The CDR3 runs 14 residues. The V end was cut by 1 base, the J end by 5 bases, with 11 bases between. CDR3 sequence reads: CASSLDLVEETQYF. CDR3 nucleotide sequence: TGTGCCAGCAGCTTAGACTTGGTGGAGGAGACCCAGTACTTC.

V usage is TRBV27 and J usage is TRBJ2-3; a weak D match, TRBD1 (6 bases). This CDR3 is 13 amino acids long. CDR1 and CDR2 (germline): MNHEY, SMNVEV (reference sequence). The V gene lost 5 bases and the J gene lost 4 bases, with 10 bases spanning the gap. CDR3 sequence: CASSLHRADTQYF. CDR3 bases: TGTGCCAGCAGTCTTCACAGGGCAGATACGCAGTATTTT.

This sequence joins TRBV28 and TRBJ1-4; no clear D gene. CDR1 MDHEN and CDR2 SYDVKM come from the germline V gene. The ends were cut back, 2 bases at V and 4 bases at J, with 8 bases in the middle. The CDR3 contains 14 residues. CDR3 nucleotide sequence: TGTGCCAGCAGTTTACAGGTCTTTAATGAAAAACTGTTTTTT. It codes for CASSLQVFNEKLFF.

V and J are TRBV4-1 and TRBJ1-5; 9 bases fit TRBD1. The V segment lost 1 base and the J segment 2 bases; nucleotides outside the gene matches: 3. Germline lookup yields CDR1 MGHRA and CDR2 YSYEKL. The CDR3 sequence is 16 residues long. As DNA, the CDR3 is TGCGCCAGCAGCCAAGGGGGGACAGGGCGCAATCAGCCCCAGCATTTT. Amino acids: CASSQGGTGRNQPQHF.

The V and J genes are TRBV6-1 and TRBJ2-1, with 8 bases matching TRBD2. CDR1 is MNHNS and CDR2 is SASEGT in the germline V gene. After removal of 0 bases from V and 2 bases from J, the junction contained 0 bases not matched to a gene. The CDR3 is made up of 15 amino acids. Here the CDR3 reads CASSEAGRAYNEQFF. The DNA of the CDR3 is TGTGCCAGCAGTGAAGCCGGGAGGGCCTACAATGAGCAGTTCTTC.

This clone has just one count. This sample includes further DNA sequences coding for the same CDR3. This sequence joins TRBV7-8 and TRBJ2-7; D possibly corresponds to TRBD1 (6 bases). From germline, CDR1 is SGHVS and CDR2 FQNEAQ. V was pared by 3 bases and J by 0 bases, with 12 bases between. This CDR3 has 15 amino acids. The CDR3 DNA reads TGTGCCAGCAGCTTGTATCAGGGGCCCTCCTACGAGCAGTACTTC. Amino acid sequence: CASSLYQGPSYEQYF.

J is TRBJ2-7 and V is TRBV6-1; TRBD1 matches at 9 bases. Trimming took 1 base from V and 3 from J; bases not matched to a gene: 7. Per germline, CDR1 MNHNS and CDR2 SASEGT. The CDR3 spans 16 residues. CDR3 DNA: TGTGCCAGCAGTGAAGGAGCCGGGACAGGGTACTACGAGCAGTACTTC. This gives the protein CASSEGAGTGYYEQYF.

The chain has TRBV9 and TRBJ2-2; D is perhaps TRBD2 (5 bases). CDR3 length: 18 amino acids. Germline lookup yields CDR1 SGDLS and CDR2 YYNGEE. Between the trimmed V and J ends, which lost 2 bases and 1 base, there was a span of 18 bases. CDR3 nucleotides: TGTGCCAGCAGCGTCTGGAGTGGGTCCGGGGTGAACACCGGGGAGCTGTTTTTT. Its translation is CASSVWSGSGVNTGELFF.

The genes are TRBV19 and TRBJ1-2; D is perhaps TRBD1 (5 bases). Trimming removed 3 bases at V and 2 bases at J, with 16 bases between. The CDR3 sequence is 16 residues long. Germline V gene data show CDR1 as LNHDA and CDR2 as SQIVND (reference sequence). CDR3 amino acids: CASSMADRPRNYGYTF. The CDR3 DNA is TGTGCCAGTAGTATGGCCGACAGACCCAGAAACTATGGCTACACCTTC.

This chain links TRBV7-9 with TRBJ2-7; 7 positions match TRBD2. CDR3 length equals 17 residues. V shed 1 base, J shed 2 bases, and the junction held 11 bases outside the gene matches. Germline V gene data show CDR1 as SEHNR and CDR2 as FQNEAQ (reference sequence). The CDR3 loop is CASSLGSGGGTPYEQYF. The DNA for the CDR3 is TGTGCCAGCAGCTTAGGGTCTGGCGGGGGAACACCCTACGAGCAGTACTTC. Combining the CDR3 with reference TRBV7-9 and TRBJ2-7 gives the whole variable domain DTGVSQNPRHKITKRGQNVTFRCDPISEHNRLYWYRQTLGQGPEFLTYFQNEAQLEKSRLLSDRFSAERPKGSFSTLEIQRTEQGDSAMYLCASSLGSGGGTPYEQYFGPGTRLTVT.

The chain couples TRBV19 to TRBJ2-5; 8 nucleotides align to TRBD1. The junction had 7 bases not matched to a gene; V was cut back by 9 bases and J by 4 bases. Germline V gives CDR1 LNHDA, CDR2 SQIVND (reference sequence). The CDR3 contains 13 residues. The CDR3 protein is CASAGTGSETQYF. CDR3 DNA: TGTGCCAGCGCCGGGACAGGATCAGAGACCCAGTACTTC.